The T cell receptor (beta chain) under discussion was sequenced for a study of Graves' ophthalmopathy and Graves' hyperthyroidism. This clonotype was counted ten times or more. Its antigen is unidentified. Points from the study as a whole: The majority of expanded thyroid clonotypes above 0.001 frequency also occurred in blood. Stable hyperthyroidism and ophthalmopathy were told apart by a 13-signature model, which achieved almost 90% sensitivity and roughly 76% specificity.

The sequenced template was RNA, covering the TCR beta CDR3 region. After a first-round RT-PCR with HTBI primers, a second-round multiplex PCR was run. A single record per CDR3 protein comes from TCRdb applying MiXCR to the multiplex PCR reads. The table shows 620,000 or so distinct CDR3 sequences, with about 20% occurring only once. Looked up from germline, CDR1 is MNHEY and CDR2 is SVGAGI. This CDR3 has 11 amino acids. Trimming left V 10 bases short and J 3 bases short, with 9 bases between. Hyperthyroidism was classified as stable if no ophthalmopathy occurred within 18 months of follow-up. The V gene is TRBV6-5, the J gene TRBJ1-2; D is unclear. This TCR came from a woman aged 18-29 years with stable Graves' hyperthyroidism. Some clones in this sample may be carry-over from other donors' samples. The sequenced sample was peripheral blood. The CDR3 loop reads CAKCLDYGYTF. CDR3 coding DNA: TGTGCCAAGTGTTTGGACTATGGCTACACCTTC.